Presented here are 21 T cell receptor beta chains from one specimen sequenced in a study of CD8 T cells in Susac syndrome. Reverse transcription of roughly 0.45 to 1 ug RNA was performed with random hexamers. TCRdb analysed the immunoSEQ multiplex PCR reads with MiXCR anew, one entry per CDR3 protein. The sample consists of 130,000 or so distinct CDR3 sequences, about 95% of them appearing once. What was sequenced was CD4+ T cells from PBMCs. The receptors come from a human donor with multiple sclerosis.

The genes are TRBV27 and TRBJ2-7, with D tentatively TRBD2 (6 bases). From germline, CDR1 is MNHEY and CDR2 SMNVEV (reference sequence). The V gene lost 7 bases and the J gene lost 0 bases, with 13 bases spanning the gap. The CDR3 runs to 14 residues. CDR3 loop: CASKDGTPSYEQYF. DNA of the CDR3: TGTGCCAGCAAGGACGGGACTCCCTCCTACGAGCAGTACTTC.

The rearrangement joins TRBV7-6 to TRBJ1-5, with a weak D call TRBD1 (5 bases). The germline V gene has CDR1 SGHVS and CDR2 FNYEAQ. Trimming left V 5 bases short and J 5 bases short, with 13 bases between. The CDR3 totals 14 residues. DNA for the CDR3: TGTGCCAGCAGCGGAGGACGGGGGGATCAGCCCCAGCATTTT. Translation gives CASSGGRGDQPQHF. Variable domain in full (rest from reference TRBV7-6 and TRBJ1-5): GAGVSQSPRYKVTKRGQDVALRCDPISGHVSLYWYRQALGQGPEFLTYFNYEAQQDKSGLPNDRFSAERPEGSISTLTIQRTEQRDSAMYRCASSGGRGDQPQHFGDGTRLSIL.

The chain has TRBV7-2 and TRBJ1-2; D unclear. Germline-derived CDR1 and CDR2 are SGHTA and FQGNSA. CDR3 length: 15 residues. With 4 bases removed from V and 7 bases from J, the gap between germline ends came to 19 bases. CDR3 DNA sequence: TGTGCCAGCAGCTCCACCCTGGGCAGCCGCAGTGGCTACACCTTC. Protein sequence: CASSSTLGSRSGYTF.

The CDR3: CASSSRATGQGANEQFF. CDR3 in DNA: TGCGCCAGCAGCTCGAGAGCAACGGGACAGGGGGCGAATGAGCAGTTCTTC. The V call is TRBV5-1, the J call TRBJ2-1; 12 bases fit TRBD1. The CDR3 length is 17 residues. Germline trimming cut 3 bases from V and 7 bases from J; bases unmatched to any gene: 11. Germline CDR1 SGHRS, CDR2 YFSETQ.

The chain recombines TRBV11-1 with TRBJ2-3; TRBD2 aligns across 10 bases. CDR3 size: 15 residues. Germline V CDR1 and CDR2: SGHAT, FQDESV (reference sequence). V shed 4 bases, J shed 5 bases, and the junction held 6 bases outside the gene matches. CDR3 bases: TGTGCCAGCAGCTCTGCGGGACTAGCGATAGATACGCAGTATTTT. This encodes CASSSAGLAIDTQYF.

This chain connects TRBV28 to TRBJ2-7; 11 nucleotides match TRBD1. Germline assignment: CDR1 MDHEN and CDR2 SYDVKM. V lost 5 bases and J lost 6; bases outside the gene matches: 12. The CDR3 spans 16 residues. DNA of the CDR3: TGTGCCAGCAGTGGCCCCCGGGACAGGGGGACCGGCGAGCAGTACTTC. This codes for CASSGPRDRGTGEQYF.

The chain uses TRBV20-1 and TRBJ2-7; 7 bases match TRBD2. The junction had 7 bases not matched to a gene; V was cut back by 1 base and J by 4 bases. From germline, CDR1 is DFQATT and CDR2 SNEGSKA (reference sequence). The CDR3 has 14 residues. CDR3 sequence reads: CSARGGGSPYEQYF. CDR3 DNA sequence: TGCAGTGCTAGAGGGGGCGGGAGTCCGTACGAGCAGTACTTC.

The chain couples TRBV27 to TRBJ1-1; D unresolved. Germline lookup yields CDR1 MNHEY and CDR2 SMNVEV (reference sequence). V lost 4 bases and J lost 1, with 10 bases in between. This CDR3 region has 14 residues. The CDR3 region is CASSSISRNTEAFF. DNA of the CDR3: TGTGCCAGCAGTTCCATCAGCCGGAACACTGAAGCTTTCTTT.

This clonotype was detected only once. The chain recombines TRBV6-2 or TRBV6-3 with TRBJ2-1, with unresolved D. The CDR3 sequence is 13 residues long. V lost 2 bases to trimming and J lost 6 bases, with 8 bases between them. CDR1 is MNHEY, CDR2 SVGEGT, per germline. The CDR3, as DNA: TGTGCCAGCAGTTACAGCGTCTTCAATGAGCAGTTCTTC. This sequence encodes CASSYSVFNEQFF.

The rearrangement uses TRBV29-1 and TRBJ2-1; 11 nucleotides align to TRBD2. The trim removed 0 bases at V and 4 bases at J, leaving 5 bases unmatched. The CDR3 is made up of 16 amino acids. Germline V gives CDR1 SQVTM, CDR2 ANQGSEA. CDR3 in amino acids: CSVEDHASGRYNEQFF. CDR3 bases: TGCAGCGTTGAAGATCACGCTAGCGGGAGGTACAATGAGCAGTTCTTC.

This clonotype has just one count. The chain is built from TRBV29-1 and TRBJ2-3, with 14 bases that match TRBD2. CDR3 length: 15 residues. The ends lost 7 bases at V and 5 bases at J; junction bases unmatched: 8. Germline CDR1 SQVTM, CDR2 ANQGSEA. CDR3 nucleotide sequence: TGCAGCGCCAGACTAGCGGGAGGGCCTGGAGATACGCAGTATTTT. As protein: CSARLAGGPGDTQYF.

The V call is TRBV4-3, the J call TRBJ1-1; no firm D call. Per the germline V gene, CDR1 is LGHNA and CDR2 is YSLEER. The V end was cut by 4 bases, the J end by 14 bases, with 23 bases between. The CDR3 is 14 residues long. CDR3 coding DNA: TGCGCCAGCAGCCTAAATCCCCCGGGCCTTCGGTCGTTCTTT. It yields the protein CASSLNPPGLRSFF.

This clonotype was counted a few times. V gene TRBV30 combines with J gene TRBJ1-1, with D maybe TRBD1 (5 bases). The CDR3 loop spans 13 amino acids. V dropped 1 base and J dropped 5 bases, with 11 bases sitting between them. CDR1 and CDR2 (germline): GTSNPN, SVGIG (reference sequence). For the CDR3, the DNA is TGTGCCTGGAGTGCCCGTAGGGGAACTGAAGCTTTCTTT. Translated: CAWSARRGTEAFF.

The gene calls are TRBV28 and TRBJ2-1, with 7 bases lining up with TRBD2. The CDR3 loop spans 14 amino acids. J lost 6 bases, V lost 6 bases, and 8 bases had no gene match. Germline CDR1 is MDHEN and CDR2 is SYDVKM. In nucleotides, the CDR3 is TGTGCCAGCAGCCAGGGACTAATCGGCAATGAGCAGTTCTTC. Protein sequence: CASSQGLIGNEQFF.

The chain is built from TRBV29-1 and TRBJ2-1; 10 bases agree with TRBD1. V dropped 4 bases and J dropped 3; count of bases not matched to a gene: 0. CDR3 length: 13 residues. Germline assignment: CDR1 SQVTM and CDR2 ANQGSEA. The CDR3 DNA sequence: TGCAGCGTTGGGACAGGGGGCTACAATGAGCAGTTCTTC. It is translated as CSVGTGGYNEQFF.

The J gene is TRBJ2-5, the V gene TRBV7-2, with 12 nucleotides matching TRBD2. Per the germline V gene, CDR1 is SGHTA and CDR2 is FQGNSA. After removal of 3 bases from V and 0 bases from J, the junction contained 5 bases not matched to a gene. This CDR3 is built from 17 residues. CDR3 DNA: TGTGCCAGCAGCTTGGCTAGCGGGGGGGCCAACCAAGAGACCCAGTACTTC. Its translation is CASSLASGGANQETQYF.

CDR3 sequence (DNA): TGTGCCTGGAGTTTCGGGCTAGCGGGCCCTATCACAGATACGCAGTATTTT. Amino acid sequence: CAWSFGLAGPITDTQYF. The chain has TRBV30 and TRBJ2-3, with 8 bases fitting TRBD2. Looked up from germline, CDR1 is GTSNPN and CDR2 is SVGIG (reference sequence). CDR3 length: 17 residues. J was trimmed by 2 bases and V by 2 bases; bases with no gene match: 12.

This chain joins TRBV7-9 and TRBJ2-5; D is ambiguous. V was pared by 3 bases and J by 5 bases, with 10 bases between. CDR3 length: 13 amino acids. The germline V gene encodes CDR1 SEHNR and CDR2 FQNEAQ (reference sequence). The DNA of the CDR3 is TGTGCCAGCAGCTTCCCGCCTATTGAGACCCAGTACTTC. Translated: CASSFPPIETQYF.

The rearrangement links TRBV14 to TRBJ2-7, with D possibly called TRBD1 or TRBD2 (5 bases each). Per the germline V gene, CDR1 is SGHDN and CDR2 is FVKESK. Deletions cut 1 base from V and 2 bases from J, with 12 bases between. CDR3 length: 15 residues. CDR3 bases: TGTGCCAGCAGCCAAGCTAGGGGACGGCCCTACGAGCAGTACTTC. This gives the protein CASSQARGRPYEQYF.

This rearrangement joins TRBV29-1 to TRBJ1-1; possible D gene TRBD1, 6 bases. CDR1 is SQVTM and CDR2 is ANQGSEA in the germline V gene. The length of the CDR3 is 13 residues. The V gene lost 7 bases and the J gene lost 1 base, with 13 bases spanning the gap. The CDR3 protein is CSARRGPNTEAFF. The CDR3 DNA reads as TGCAGCGCTCGGCGGGGGCCGAACACTGAAGCTTTCTTT. Variable domain in full (rest from reference TRBV29-1 and TRBJ1-1): SAVISQKPSRDICQRGTSLTIQCQVDSQVTMMFWYRQQPGQSLTLIATANQGSEATYESGFVIDKFPISRPNLTFSTLTVSNMSPEDSSIYLCSARRGPNTEAFFGQGTRLTVV.

This clonotype was seen only once. In DNA, the CDR3 is TGTGCCAGCAGACTAAGGTCGCCCAGTCAGTCCGGGGAGCTGTTTTTT. Its protein is CASRLRSPSQSGELFF. The genes are TRBV7-9 and TRBJ2-2; D remains ambiguous. V lost 6 bases to trimming and J lost 6 bases, with 20 bases between them. Germline lookup yields CDR1 SEHNR and CDR2 FQNEAQ (reference sequence). The CDR3 is 16 residues long. Supplemented by reference TRBV7-9 and TRBJ2-2, the full variable domain reads DTGVSQNPRHKITKRGQNVTFRCDPISEHNRLYWYRQTLGQGPEFLTYFQNEAQLEKSRLLSDRFSAERPKGSFSTLEIQRTEQGDSAMYLCASRLRSPSQSGELFFGEGSRLTVL.